The 19 T cell receptor beta chains below were found in one sample sequenced in a study of cytomegalovirus exposure and HLA in healthy donors. With 60 Vbeta and 13 Jbeta primers, the PCR was carried out. Measured with immunoSEQ multiplex PCR; TCRdb has only the in-frame clones, and not every one. The sample contains about 180,000 clones, 70% to 85% of which appear only once. Material for sequencing was PBMCs. The origin of the receptors is a woman aged 40 to 50 in good health and CMV-seronegative.

This clone was picked up one time. The V call is TRBV28, the J call TRBJ2-7; D is perhaps TRBD2 (6 bases). V lost 4 bases to trimming and J lost 6 bases, with 13 bases between them. Germline V gene sequence: CDR1 MDHEN, CDR2 SYDVKM. The CDR3 extends over 13 amino acids. CDR3 in DNA: TGTGCCAGCAGTTCGCCCGCGGGGCGCGAGCAGTACTTC. Translation: CASSSPAGREQYF.

The rearrangement joins TRBV27 to TRBJ1-2; tentative D call: TRBD1 (6 bases). The CDR3 is 12 amino acids. V lost 6 bases and J 3 bases, leaving 8 bases between the germline ends. Per germline, CDR1 MNHEY and CDR2 SMNVEV (reference sequence). The CDR3 reads CASRGTYYGYTF. CDR3 coding DNA: TGTGCCAGCAGGGGGACATACTATGGCTACACCTTC.

V gene TRBV7-9 combines with J gene TRBJ1-1, with 12 nucleotides matching TRBD1. The J segment lost 5 bases and the V segment lost 5 bases, leaving 6 bases of the junction unmatched. The CDR3 loop spans 15 amino acids. Germline lookup yields CDR1 SEHNR and CDR2 FQNEAQ (reference sequence). CDR3 protein: CASSLGQGANTEAFF. The CDR3 DNA is TGTGCCAGCAGCCTGGGACAGGGGGCGAATACTGAAGCTTTCTTT. Complete variable domain (other parts from reference TRBV7-9 and TRBJ1-1): DTGVSQNPRHKITKRGQNVTFRCDPISEHNRLYWYRQTLGQGPEFLTYFQNEAQLEKSRLLSDRFSAERPKGSFSTLEIQRTEQGDSAMYLCASSLGQGANTEAFFGQGTRLTVV.

The chain uses TRBV28 and TRBJ1-3; D not resolved. The V and J ends lost 5 bases and 0 bases respectively, with 5 bases between them. The CDR3 totals 13 residues. The germline V gene has CDR1 MDHEN and CDR2 SYDVKM. The CDR3 is CASSGSSGNTIYF. For the CDR3, the DNA is TGTGCCAGCAGTGGGAGCTCTGGAAACACCATATATTTT.

This chain links TRBV29-1 with TRBJ2-1; 11 positions match TRBD2. Germline-derived CDR1 and CDR2 are SQVTM and ANQGSEA. Losses at the gene ends were 3 bases for V and 4 bases for J; bases not matched to a gene: 8. The CDR3 length is 16 residues. CDR3 loop: CSVEGMTSGKYNEQFF. CDR3 nucleotide sequence: TGCAGCGTTGAGGGTATGACTAGCGGGAAATACAATGAGCAGTTCTTC.

V gene TRBV18 combines with J gene TRBJ1-4; D is perhaps TRBD1 (5 bases). Trimming shortened V by 3 bases and J by 7 bases, and 9 bases separated the two germline ends. Germline values: CDR1 KGHSH, CDR2 LQKENI. This CDR3 is 13 amino acids long. CDR3 bases: TGTGCCAGCTCACCGGGGCCTACTGAAAAACTGTTTTTT. Translation gives CASSPGPTEKLFF. Full variable domain (rest looked up from reference TRBV18 and TRBJ1-4): NAGVMQNPRHLVRRRGQEARLRCSPMKGHSHVYWYRQLPEEGLKFMVYLQKENIIDESGMPKERFSAEFPKEGPSILRIQQVVRGDSAAYFCASSPGPTEKLFFGSGTQLSVL.

The chain couples TRBV5-4 to TRBJ2-3; D is perhaps TRBD2 (6 bases). This CDR3 region has 17 residues. Germline V gene sequence: CDR1 SGHNT, CDR2 YYREEE (reference sequence). V lost 0 bases and J lost 0, with 14 bases in between. This CDR3 is CASSLVDGEVSTDTQYF. CDR3 DNA: TGTGCCAGCAGCTTGGTGGATGGGGAGGTCAGCACAGATACGCAGTATTTT.

The chain is built from TRBV7-2 and TRBJ2-5, with D possibly being TRBD1 (5 bases). V lost 1 base and J 1 base, leaving 13 bases between the germline ends. The germline gives CDR1 SGHTA, CDR2 FQGNSA. The CDR3 extends over 16 amino acids. This CDR3 is CASSLEGPGIQETQYF. For the CDR3, the DNA is TGTGCCAGCAGCTTAGAAGGGCCAGGGATCCAAGAGACCCAGTACTTC.

This chain uses TRBV4-2 with TRBJ2-5; 11 bases line up with TRBD2. TRBJ2-7 explains the end of the DNA better; the J call may be wrong. Germline CDR1 is LGHNA and CDR2 is YNFKEQ. This CDR3 contains 14 residues. The DNA of the CDR3 is TGTGCCAGCAGCGAGACTAGCGGGATTAACGAGCAGTACTTC. Translation: CASSETSGINEQYF.

With respect to this clone: The same CDR3 is also encoded by other DNA sequences in this sample. J is TRBJ1-1 and V is TRBV5-1, with 9 bases lining up with TRBD1. V shed 0 bases and J 4 bases; nucleotides not matched to a gene: 4. Germline lookup yields CDR1 SGHRS and CDR2 YFSETQ. The CDR3 consists of 15 residues. CDR3 nucleotide sequence: TGCGCCAGCAGCTTGGACACAGGGGGCGGCACTGAAGCTTTCTTT. Translated: CASSLDTGGGTEAFF.

This clone has more than one count but fewer than ten. V and J are TRBV5-1 and TRBJ1-1, with D unclear. This CDR3 contains 14 residues. The V and J ends lost 6 bases and 0 bases respectively, with 12 bases between them. The germline V gene has CDR1 SGHRS and CDR2 YFSETQ. CDR3 amino acids: CASIGGNMNTEAFF. As DNA, the CDR3 is TGCGCCAGCATTGGTGGCAACATGAACACTGAAGCTTTCTTT.

The chain has TRBV7-9 and TRBJ2-1; D is possibly TRBD2 (5 bases). The germline V gene encodes CDR1 SEHNR and CDR2 FQNEAQ (reference sequence). V was pared by 7 bases and J by 8 bases, with 18 bases between. The CDR3 totals 14 residues. The CDR3 loop reads CASKTRDIDYEQFF. CDR3 DNA sequence: TGTGCCAGCAAAACCCGGGATATCGACTATGAGCAGTTCTTC.

The V gene is TRBV4-2, the J gene TRBJ2-5, with TRBD2 identical over 12 bases. The ends lost 1 base at V and 0 bases at J; junction bases unmatched: 3. CDR1 and CDR2 from the germline V gene are LGHNA and YNFKEQ. The CDR3 totals 17 residues. CDR3 bases: TGTGCCAGCAGCCAAGCCCGGACTAGCGGGGACCAAGAGACCCAGTACTTC. Translation gives CASSQARTSGDQETQYF.

The DNA of the CDR3 is TGCGCCAGCAGATTCTCGACAGTGAACACTGAAGCTTTCTTT. Translated, it gives CASRFSTVNTEAFF. The J gene is TRBJ1-1, the V gene TRBV5-1, with a tentative D call TRBD1 (5 bases). This CDR3 region has 14 residues. Germline V gene data show CDR1 as SGHRS and CDR2 as YFSETQ. Trimming shortened V by 5 bases and J by 0 bases, and 11 bases separated the two germline ends.

The CDR3 DNA reads TGTGCCAGCAGTTTCTTCGGACAGGGAGGTGCTCCAGATACGCAGTATTTT. It is translated as CASSFFGQGGAPDTQYF. The chain combines TRBV27 with TRBJ2-3, with 8 bases fitting TRBD1. The CDR3 sequence is 17 residues long. The trim removed 3 bases at V and 4 bases at J, leaving 12 bases unmatched. Germline CDR1 and CDR2: MNHEY and SMNVEV (reference sequence).

The genes are TRBV5-4 and TRBJ2-1; possibly TRBD1 for D (6 bases). The CDR3 consists of 16 residues. V dropped 3 bases and J dropped 2 bases, with 15 bases sitting between them. Germline V CDR1 and CDR2: SGHNT, YYREEE (reference sequence). The DNA for the CDR3 is TGTGCCAGCAGCTCCCCGCTAGGGGGAGCCTACAATGAGCAGTTCTTC. This sequence encodes CASSSPLGGAYNEQFF.

The CDR3 DNA reads TGTGCCAGCAGTCCCGGGACTACTAACACCGGGGAGCTGTTTTTT. This codes for CASSPGTTNTGELFF. The chain uses TRBV6-5 and TRBJ2-2; TRBD2 matches 7 bases. CDR1 is MNHEY and CDR2 is SVGAGI in the germline V gene. This CDR3 contains 15 residues. J was trimmed by 2 bases and V by 5 bases; bases with no gene match: 5.

V is TRBV30 and J is TRBJ1-1, with D perhaps matching TRBD1 (5 bases). Trimming cost V 3 bases and J 6 bases, with 14 bases left between them. The germline CDR1 and CDR2 sequences are GTSNPN and SVGIG (reference sequence). The CDR3 covers 13 residues. The CDR3 loop is CAWSPRGWSEAFF. In DNA, the CDR3 is TGTGCCTGGAGCCCTCGGGGGTGGTCTGAAGCTTTCTTT.

J is TRBJ2-7 and V is TRBV19, with 7 bases identical to TRBD2. The CDR3 loop spans 16 amino acids. CDR1 is LNHDA, CDR2 SQIVND, per germline (reference sequence). V lost 2 bases to trimming and J lost 4 bases; unmatched junction nucleotides: 11. CDR3 bases: TGTGCCAGTAGTATAAGTTTGGGGAGGGCCGCGTACGAGCAGTACTTC. Protein product: CASSISLGRAAYEQYF.